In its sample, the clone carrying this TCR beta chain was seen a few times. Trimming took 2 bases from V and 5 from J; bases not matched to a gene: 6. Germline lookup yields CDR1 MNHEY and CDR2 SVGAGI. The CDR3 covers 15 residues. This record belongs to a study of blood T cell repertoires in COVID-19. Study as a whole: Acute-phase and convalescent COVID-19 samples originated in the United States, Italy and Spain. PBMCs, B-cell-depleted T cells, or T cells provided the cDNA or gDNA that made up the material.

Authors' data handling: Quantification of nucleated cells was approximated via reference gene primer amplification. Method: immunoSEQ multiplex PCR; TCRdb's copy keeps in-frame clones and lacks some. Clone size and V and J calls were adopted from that table, with D and trimming inferred from the DNA. The sample gives 59,000 or so clones, approximately 80% of which show up once; roughly 6.9% is in the top ten. The rearrangement links TRBV6-5 to TRBJ2-1; 7 bases are a match to TRBD1. Sequences were obtained from peripheral blood. The TCR comes from a man in his sixties with acute or convalescent COVID-19. The DNA of the CDR3 is TGTGCCAGCAGTTACGAGGGGGCGGCACACAATGAGCAGTTCTTC. Translated: CASSYEGAAHNEQFF.